This T cell receptor beta chain was sequenced in a study of T cells in Graves' hyperthyroidism and ophthalmopathy (dated by TCRdb to between 2018 and 2020). With respect to the entire study: Peripheral blood samples were taken at initial diagnosis, before any treatment was given. After sampling, hyperthyroidism patients received methimazole starting at 30 mg daily, and ophthalmopathy patients received high-dose intravenous methylprednisolone. The roughly 90 discovery patients were divided at random into training and test sets in a 7:3 ratio. An independent validation cohort of around 19 hyperthyroidism patients and more than 15 patients who later progressed to ophthalmopathy tested prospective prediction of ophthalmopathy. According to the paper, TCR Vbeta CDR3 sequencing was carried out on 135 peripheral blood samples, which came from approximately 41 ophthalmopathy, around 75 hyperthyroidism and roughly 17 progressor patients. The study also compared thyroid tissue and blood T-cell repertoires from 5 to 7 Graves' hyperthyroidism patients. To identify TCR V-J signatures that set the groups apart, the researchers used a discovery cohort of 100 or so patients, made up of 40 to 45 with Graves' ophthalmopathy and about 60 with stable Graves' hyperthyroidism. Broader findings and caveats from the paper: In cross-validation, a model built on a 13 V-J signature told ophthalmopathy apart from stable hyperthyroidism with 85% to 90% sensitivity and 81% to 82% specificity, and in testing the same model reached 80%/75%. Most expanded thyroid clonotypes (frequency above 0.001) were also detected in blood, a finding suggesting that blood repertoires may reflect thyroid immune responses. Sample size was not statistically predetermined, and investigators were not blinded to group allocation. In validation, progression to ophthalmopathy was predicted by the model with more than 65% sensitivity and 72.22% specificity, a median of approximately 7.1 months before onset.

The sample holds a few counts of this clonotype. The antigen it recognizes is unknown. No much larger clone is present one base from it, and per-base qualities are unavailable. The TCR beta CDR3 regions were amplified from the RNA transcripts. The TCR CDR3 was subjected to a first round of RT-PCR using the HTBI primer set and the Qiagen OneStep RT-PCR kit. Libraries were constructed in a second round of multiplex PCR, after which size selection and purification were carried out. Paired-end sequencing of the libraries was performed with 100 bp reads on an Illumina HiSeq2000. Turning to the authors' computational methods: SOAPnuke was used to process the raw data, removing reads that contained adapters or uncalled bases, had a mean Phred below 15, or lacked an exact match to the constant primer or identifier. COPE v1.2.5 was used to merge the high-quality paired reads, and each unique nucleotide sequence was defined as a clonotype. MiTCR v1.1 was used to align the clonotypes against IMGT TRBV, TRBD and TRBJ reference segments. Analysis was restricted to V-J combinations with a frequency above 0.0001, which covered roughly 99% of repertoires. A TCS score was defined as the ratio of F50 (clonal expansion) to E x V (chaos), with BLOSUM62-based TCRdist applied between CDR3 peptides within each V-J. Welch's t-statistics and random forest reduced 500 to 650 V-J features to roughly 13, which were used in a naive Bayes classifier (R e1071). In-frame beta chains were kept once TCRdb had trimmed the public reads at Q25 with fastp and called clones with MiXCR. CDR3 protein duplicates are merged, each entry listing the most common genes and DNA. These V and J calls are TCRdb output, not the study's own analysis. This sample comprises 500,000 to 550,000 distinct CDR3 sequences, nearly 20% of them detected only once. The ten largest clones represent 47% of the sample.

Moderately to severely active disease, a Clinical Activity Score of at least 3, a NOSPECS grade of at least 4, and a duration under 3 months were present in ophthalmopathy patients. Any patient with an uncontrolled infection, another autoimmune disease, pregnancy or lactation was excluded. Clinical symptoms, serum thyroxine and TRAb, thyroid ultrasound, and orbital computed tomography formed the basis for the diagnoses. PBMCs were separated from about 10 ml of fresh peripheral blood using Ficoll-Paque density gradient centrifugation. Trizol reagent was used to extract total RNA, and RNA quality was then checked on an Agilent 2100 Bioanalyzer. The TCR sequence derives from a man aged 35-49 years with Graves' ophthalmopathy. The sequencing input was blood.

The DNA sequence is given as TGTGCCAGCAGCCTGCTGAGCGGGAGGGACTACGAGCAGTACTTC. Translated, it reads CASSLLSGRDYEQYF. The V and J segments used are TRBV5-6 and TRBJ2-7, and TRBD2 aligns with 10 junction nucleotides. The CDR3 measures 15 amino acids from cysteine to phenylalanine. Solely the CDR3 DNA is kept, with 45 bases framed from the first base. The CDR1 and CDR2 encoded by the germline V gene are SGHDT and YYEEEE. Trimming accounts for 4 bases at V and 3 bases at J, while the number of junction bases matched to no gene is 7.